These 11 T cell receptor beta chains share one sample of origin, sequenced in a study of T cells in Graves' hyperthyroidism and ophthalmopathy. Amplified regions were TCR beta CDR3 sequences from RNA transcripts. The HTBI primer set served for first-round RT-PCR of the TCR CDR3. TCRdb ran MiXCR on the multiplex PCR reads and lists one entry per CDR3 protein. Of around 500,000 distinct CDR3 sequences listed, approximately 14% are singletons. Sequenced: blood. These receptor sequences come from a young woman with Graves' hyperthyroidism.

The J gene is TRBJ2-3, the V gene TRBV6-1; weak D call: TRBD1 (7 bases). Trimming removed 5 bases at V and 3 bases at J, with 21 bases between. The germline V gene encodes CDR1 MNHNS and CDR2 SASEGT. The CDR3 length is 17 residues. In DNA form, the CDR3 reads TGTGCCAGCAGTCCCACCCTCTTGGCAGGGGGGACAGATACGCAGTATTTT. It translates to CASSPTLLAGGTDTQYF.

This clonotype occurred many times. The rearrangement links TRBV18 to TRBJ1-1; TRBD1 matches 12 bases. The CDR3 is made up of 14 amino acids. Looked up from germline, CDR1 is KGHSH and CDR2 is LQKENI. J gave up 7 bases and V 3 bases, and 3 bases lay outside the gene matches. CDR3 loop: CASSPGQGAVEAFF. For the CDR3, the DNA is TGTGCCAGCTCACCGGGACAGGGGGCTGTTGAAGCTTTCTTT.

This clonotype was seen at least ten times. The chain couples TRBV7-3 to TRBJ1-2; no definite D call. V lost 1 base and J 2 bases, leaving 14 bases between the germline ends. Germline CDR1 and CDR2: SGHTA and FQGTGA. CDR3 length equals 16 residues. The CDR3 DNA reads TGTGCCAGCAGCTTAAATAACTGGGCAGGCAACTATGGCTACACCTTC. Translation: CASSLNNWAGNYGYTF.

At least ten counts were recorded for this clonotype. The chain carries TRBV9 and TRBJ1-4; a possible D gene is TRBD1 (6 bases). V was shortened by 0 bases and J by 8 bases, with 17 bases between the two germline ends. The CDR3 has 16 residues. From germline, CDR1 is SGDLS and CDR2 YYNGEE. The CDR3 here is CASSVGPQGQIEKLFF. The CDR3 DNA sequence: TGTGCCAGCAGCGTAGGACCACAGGGCCAAATAGAAAAACTGTTTTTT.

The chain uses TRBV4-1 and TRBJ2-2; 10 bases are shared with TRBD2. The germline gives CDR1 MGHRA, CDR2 YSYEKL. The CDR3 covers 20 residues. The trim removed 0 bases at V and 4 bases at J, leaving 14 bases unmatched. CDR3 amino acids: CASSQEKGEREGRGTGELFF. DNA of the CDR3: TGCGCCAGCAGCCAAGAAAAAGGCGAGCGGGAGGGCCGGGGCACCGGGGAGCTGTTTTTT.

This clonotype was recorded at least ten times. CDR3 sequence reads: CASTRRLSGSYNSPLHF. In DNA form, the CDR3 reads TGTGCCAGCACCCGACGGTTATCGGGCTCCTATAATTCACCCCTCCACTTT. This chain links TRBV6-1 with TRBJ1-6; no clear D. Germline V lookup: CDR1 MNHNS, CDR2 SASEGT. The CDR3 sequence is 17 residues long. V was trimmed by 7 bases and J by 0 bases, leaving 16 bases between them.

At least ten counts were recorded for this clonotype. The V and J genes are TRBV27 and TRBJ2-3; D gene uncertain. The V end was cut by 7 bases, the J end by 0 bases, with 14 bases between. Germline assignment: CDR1 MNHEY and CDR2 SMNVEV (reference sequence). The CDR3 length is 15 residues. The CDR3 DNA follows: TGTGCCAGCATGGGCTGGTCAACTAGCACAGATACGCAGTATTTT. This codes for CASMGWSTSTDTQYF.

Ten or more counts support this clonotype. The chain carries TRBV11-1 and TRBJ1-1; D unclear. This CDR3 region has 13 residues. Per the germline V gene, CDR1 is SGHAT and CDR2 is FQDESV (reference sequence). Deletions cut 2 bases from V and 0 bases from J, with 4 bases between. The CDR3 region is CASSLYMNTEAFF. CDR3 nucleotides: TGTGCCAGCAGCTTATATATGAACACTGAAGCTTTCTTT.

This clonotype occurred many times. The rearrangement links TRBV29-1 to TRBJ2-3, with unresolved D. This CDR3 comprises 14 residues. Trimming removed 3 bases from V and 1 base from J, with 11 bases in between. The germline V gene encodes CDR1 SQVTM and CDR2 ANQGSEA. The CDR3 region has the DNA TGCAGCGTTGATGCGCTCGCCGGCACAGATACGCAGTATTTT. Translated: CSVDALAGTDTQYF.

This clonotype was counted at least ten times. The V call is TRBV28, the J call TRBJ2-3; 10 bases map to TRBD1. The CDR3 runs to 15 residues. Trimming took 5 bases from V and 6 from J; bases not matched to a gene: 8. CDR1 is MDHEN, CDR2 SYDVKM, per germline. The CDR3 protein is CASSPRDRGLDTQYF. The CDR3 nucleotides are TGTGCCAGCAGTCCCCGGGACAGGGGCTTGGATACGCAGTATTTT. Complete variable domain (other parts from reference TRBV28 and TRBJ2-3): DVKVTQSSRYLVKRTGEKVFLECVQDMDHENMFWYRQDPGLGLRLIYFSYDVKMKEKGDIPEGYSVSREKKERFSLILESASTNQTSMYLCASSPRDRGLDTQYFGPGTRLTVL.

Many counts were recorded for this clonotype. The chain couples TRBV19 to TRBJ1-2; 7 nucleotides match TRBD1. With 10 bases clipped from V and 4 bases from J, the junction kept 18 bases outside the gene matches. The CDR3 length is 16 residues. Germline lookup yields CDR1 LNHDA and CDR2 SQIVND (reference sequence). The DNA for the CDR3 is TGTGCCACCTCAGACGAACCGACGACAGGGATCTATGGCTACACCTTC. Protein product: CATSDEPTTGIYGYTF. Supplemented by reference TRBV19 and TRBJ1-2, the full variable domain reads DGGITQSPKYLFRKEGQNVTLSCEQNLNHDAMYWYRQDPGQGLRLIYYSQIVNDFQKGDIAEGYSVSREKKESFPLTVTSAQKNPTAFYLCATSDEPTTGIYGYTFGSGTRLTVV.